The clone carrying this T cell receptor beta chain was picked up a small number of times. No antigen is known for it. The data stem from a study of T-cell memory formation after mild COVID-19. In the study overall: The TCR clusters were mostly specific to one donor.

After 5'RACE with constant-segment primers, TCR alpha and TCR beta cDNA libraries carrying sample barcodes and UMIs were obtained. Each CDR3 protein is one row after TCRdb ran MiXCR on the 5' RACE reads. The repertoire has a few hundred thousand distinct CDR3 sequences, about 20% of them found once; the top ten carry about 8.7%. Study outcomes and limitations: The pre-infection memory compartment contained some responding clones, suggesting cross-reactive memory joined. Among CD4+ contracting clones, most were CM and EM, and CD8+ ones EMRA.

Germline CDR1 is SGHNT and CDR2 is YYREEE (reference sequence). This CDR3 is built from 13 residues. V lost 7 bases, J lost 1 base, and 11 bases lay in between. The sequenced sample was PBMCs or a T cell subset sorted from them (not recorded which). The clonotype was recovered from an adult woman who had mild COVID-19 (a few samples of this study predate the infection). Cell type and time point are not known. This rearrangement joins TRBV5-4 to TRBJ2-5; unclear D gene. DNA for the CDR3: TGTGCCAGCCTCCTCGGACGCCAAGAGACCCAGTACTTC. It yields the protein CASLLGRQETQYF.